The TCR beta chain described here comes from a study of breast tumors, draining lymph nodes, adjacent tissues. CDR1 and CDR2 from the germline V gene are DFQATT and SNEGSKA (reference sequence). Trimming stripped 0 bases from V and 2 bases from J, with 1 base between. The length of the CDR3 is 11 residues. Study-level points and caveats: The data were judged consistent with most tumor T cells coming from lymph node and expanding in tumor. Tumors had less TCR diversity than lymph nodes, more than nontumor tissue.

This clonotype was seen many times. The target antigen is unknown. Each CDR3 protein gets one entry after TCRdb re-called the multiplex PCR reads with MiXCR. Among more than 200,000 distinct CDR3 sequences listed, roughly 32% were seen once. Breast cancer patients provided tissue from their axillary draining lymph nodes. The chain employs TRBV20-1 and TRBJ2-5; no definite D call. The TCR was taken from a female donor with breast cancer. Some clones in this sample may be carry-over from other donors' samples. Sequencing was carried out using axillary lymph node tissue. The CDR3 DNA sequence: TGCAGTGCTAGAGAACAAGAGACCCAGTACTTC. The encoded protein is CSAREQETQYF.